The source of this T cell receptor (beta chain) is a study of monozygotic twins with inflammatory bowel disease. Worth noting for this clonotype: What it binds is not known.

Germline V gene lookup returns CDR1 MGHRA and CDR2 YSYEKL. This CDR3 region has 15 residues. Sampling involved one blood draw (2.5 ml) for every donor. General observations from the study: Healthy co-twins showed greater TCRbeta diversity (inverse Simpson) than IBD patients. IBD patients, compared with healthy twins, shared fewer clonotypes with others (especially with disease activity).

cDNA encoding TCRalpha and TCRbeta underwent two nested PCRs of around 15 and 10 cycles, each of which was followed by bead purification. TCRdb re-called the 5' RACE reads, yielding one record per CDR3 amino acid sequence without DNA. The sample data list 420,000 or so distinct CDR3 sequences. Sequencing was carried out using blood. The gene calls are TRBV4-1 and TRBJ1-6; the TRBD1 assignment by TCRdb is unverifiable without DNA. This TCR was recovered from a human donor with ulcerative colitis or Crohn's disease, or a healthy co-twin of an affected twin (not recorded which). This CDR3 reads CASSRLGGGDSPLHF.